These 28 T cell receptor beta chains came from one sample sequenced in a study of T cell changes during pregnancy in multiple sclerosis. Sequenced by immunoSEQ multiplex PCR; TCRdb stores in-frame clones only, minus some. The profile shows tens of thousands of clones, roughly 88% of them singletons. The material sequenced was CD4+ T cells from peripheral blood mononuclear cells, taken in the first trimester of pregnancy. These receptors were taken from a female donor in good health, enrolled as a control in a pregnancy study.

As to this clone: Germline and junction disagree at one end, which may indicate a read error. V and J are TRBV5-1 and TRBJ2-5; a weak D match, TRBD2 (6 bases). The germline CDR1 and CDR2 sequences are SGHRS and YFSETQ. CDR3 length: 12 amino acids. The CDR3 spells CASRLAPESQYF. The CDR3 DNA reads as TGCGCCAGCAGGCTAGCGCCAGAGTCCCAGTACTTC.

V gene TRBV28 combines with J gene TRBJ1-3; 9 bases are shared with TRBD1. This CDR3 contains 15 residues. Germline loops: CDR1 MDHEN, CDR2 SYDVKM. The junction had 8 bases not matched to a gene; V was cut back by 5 bases and J by 6 bases. The CDR3: CASSPLRDRENTIYF. The CDR3 bases are TGTGCCAGCAGTCCCCTCCGGGACAGGGAAAACACCATATATTTT.

The V and J genes are TRBV9 and TRBJ1-3; D unresolved. The CDR3 covers 12 residues. Germline values: CDR1 SGDLS, CDR2 YYNGEE. V was pared by 1 base and J by 8 bases, with 7 bases between. The CDR3 coding sequence is TGTGCCAGCAGCGTAAACAGCCACACCATATATTTT. The encoded protein is CASSVNSHTIYF.

This clone came up a few times. The rearrangement links TRBV5-4 to TRBJ2-5; perhaps TRBD1 as D (6 bases). There are 14 residues in the CDR3. Germline V lookup: CDR1 SGHNT, CDR2 YYREEE (reference sequence). Trimming stripped 6 bases from V and 2 bases from J, with 14 bases between. The CDR3 region is CASKLGQQQETQYF. The CDR3 DNA reads as TGTGCCAGCAAGTTAGGACAGCAACAAGAGACCCAGTACTTC.

The rearrangement joins TRBV4-2 to TRBJ2-5, with TRBD1 as a possible D gene (5 bases). The CDR3 is 13 amino acids. Germline assignment: CDR1 LGHNA and CDR2 YNFKEQ. V shed 4 bases and J shed 5 bases, with 11 bases lying between them. The CDR3 region has the DNA TGTGCCAGCAGCCTTGATGGGGCCGAGACCCAGTACTTC. Translated: CASSLDGAETQYF.

The rearrangement joins TRBV4-3 to TRBJ2-3, with TRBD1 matching 7 bases. The CDR3 has 16 residues. The V segment lost 0 bases and the J segment 1 base; nucleotides outside the gene matches: 4. Germline V lookup: CDR1 LGHNA, CDR2 YSLEER. DNA of the CDR3: TGCGCCAGCAGCCAAGAAAGGGGGCAGGGCACAGATACGCAGTATTTT. This sequence encodes CASSQERGQGTDTQYF.

This clone was found a few times. The chain uses TRBV7-2 and TRBJ2-5; D gene unclear. V was shortened by 5 bases and J by 1 base, with 11 bases between the two germline ends. The germline CDR1 and CDR2 sequences are SGHTA and FQGNSA. This CDR3 spans 14 amino acids. Here the CDR3 reads CASSQETGQETQYF. For the CDR3, the DNA is TGTGCCAGCAGCCAAGAGACTGGCCAAGAGACCCAGTACTTC. The variable domain in full, completed from reference TRBV7-2 and TRBJ2-5, reads GAGVSQSPSNKVTEKGKDVELRCDPISGHTALYWYRQSLGQGLEFLIYFQGNSAPDKSGLPSDRFSAERTGGSVSTLTIQRTQQEDSAVYLCASSQETGQETQYFGPGTRLLVL.

The V gene is TRBV7-2, the J gene TRBJ2-5; TRBD2 agrees at 7 bases. There are 16 residues in the CDR3. V trimming: 3 bases; J trimming: 0 bases; junction bases outside the gene matches: 7. Germline values: CDR1 SGHTA, CDR2 FQGNSA. The CDR3 sequence: CASSLSGLPYQETQYF. CDR3 coding DNA: TGTGCCAGCAGCTTGTCGGGACTACCGTACCAAGAGACCCAGTACTTC.

The V gene is TRBV30, the J gene TRBJ2-3; D unclear. CDR1 is GTSNPN, CDR2 SVGIG, per germline (reference sequence). V lost 0 bases and J 1 base, leaving 8 bases between the germline ends. CDR3 length: 14 amino acids. The CDR3 DNA follows: TGTGCCTGGAGTGTACAGTCTGGCACAGATACGCAGTATTTT. Translation: CAWSVQSGTDTQYF.

The genes are TRBV18 and TRBJ1-6; 8 nucleotides match TRBD1. CDR1 is KGHSH and CDR2 is LQKENI in the germline V gene. The CDR3 contains 16 residues. Trimming at V came to 4 bases and at J to 8 bases, leaving 10 bases not matched to a gene. In DNA form, the CDR3 reads TGTGCCAGCTCACGGACAGGGAGGGAGGTCGATTCACCCCTCCACTTT. Amino acid sequence: CASSRTGREVDSPLHF.

This chain uses TRBV4-1 with TRBJ2-5; a weak D match, TRBD1 (6 bases). This CDR3 spans 16 amino acids. CDR1 is MGHRA, CDR2 YSYEKL, per germline. V lost 3 bases and J 0 bases, leaving 14 bases between the germline ends. CDR3 nucleotide sequence: TGCGCCAGCAGCCAGCCGGGACAATGGGACCAAGAGACCCAGTACTTC. It specifies CASSQPGQWDQETQYF.

This clone came up once. V is TRBV25-1 and J is TRBJ1-1; 8 positions match TRBD1. Per the germline V gene, CDR1 is MGHDK and CDR2 is SYGVNS. This CDR3 spans 14 amino acids. Unmatched junction bases numbered 2, after V lost 4 bases and J lost 1 base. CDR3 sequence (DNA): TGTGCCAGCAGTGTGGGGACAGGGAACACTGAAGCTTTCTTT. It codes for CASSVGTGNTEAFF.

Points on this clone: The junction does not match germline at one end; this may be a read error. CDR3 sequence reads: CASSRRDRGDPRVF. The DNA of the CDR3 is TGTGCCAGCAGCCGCCGGGACAGGGGAGATCCTAGGGTCTTC. This chain links TRBV6-5 with TRBJ2-1; TRBD1 matches at 10 bases. There are 14 residues in the CDR3. Germline CDR1 reads MNHEY; CDR2 reads SVGAGI.

The gene calls are TRBV30 and TRBJ1-2, with TRBD1 identical over 7 bases. The J segment lost 4 bases and the V segment lost 3 bases, leaving 8 bases of the junction unmatched. The CDR3 is made up of 14 amino acids. Germline assignment: CDR1 GTSNPN and CDR2 SVGIG (reference sequence). CDR3 in amino acids: CAWRYRGSTYGYTF. The CDR3 coding sequence is TGTGCCTGGAGGTACAGGGGATCGACCTATGGCTACACCTTC.

This chain links TRBV7-8 with TRBJ1-2; 8 bases fit TRBD1. The V gene's germline CDR1 is SGHVS and CDR2 FQNEAQ. The V gene end was trimmed by 1 base and the J gene end by 3 bases; junction bases not matched to a gene: 4. This CDR3 contains 15 residues. DNA for the CDR3: TGTGCCAGCAGCTTAGGACAGGGGTTGGACTATGGCTACACCTTC. Translation: CASSLGQGLDYGYTF. Combining the CDR3 with reference TRBV7-8 and TRBJ1-2 gives the whole variable domain GAGVSQSPRYKVAKRGQDVALRCDPISGHVSLFWYQQALGQGPEFLTYFQNEAQLDKSGLPSDRFFAERPEGSVSTLKIQRTQQEDSAVYLCASSLGQGLDYGYTFGSGTRLTVV.

The genes are TRBV7-7 and TRBJ2-3, with 9 bases matching TRBD2. The junction had 5 bases not matched to a gene; V was cut back by 4 bases and J by 9 bases. The CDR3 consists of 13 residues. From germline, CDR1 is SSHAT and CDR2 FNYEAQ (reference sequence). CDR3 residues: CASSSEGLATQYF. In nucleotides, the CDR3 is TGTGCCAGCAGCTCAGAAGGACTAGCGACGCAGTATTTT.

The V and J genes are TRBV7-6 and TRBJ1-1; tentative D call: TRBD1 (5 bases). This CDR3 is built from 14 residues. Germline V CDR1 and CDR2: SGHVS, FNYEAQ. V lost 5 bases and J 8 bases, leaving 18 bases between the germline ends. CDR3 region: CASSRQSGRAEAFF. In nucleotides, the CDR3 is TGTGCCAGCAGCCGCCAGTCGGGCAGGGCGGAAGCTTTCTTT.

The rearrangement uses TRBV18 and TRBJ2-6; 12 bases map to TRBD2. CDR3 size: 19 residues. The germline CDR1 and CDR2 sequences are KGHSH and LQKENI. Losses at the gene ends were 4 bases for V and 2 bases for J; bases not matched to a gene: 9. CDR3 bases: TGTGCCAGCTCACAACTTATGACTAGCGGGGGCGCTGGGGCCAACGTCCTGACTTTC. Translating it yields CASSQLMTSGGAGANVLTF. Together with reference TRBV18 and TRBJ2-6, the CDR3 gives the full variable domain: NAGVMQNPRHLVRRRGQEARLRCSPMKGHSHVYWYRQLPEEGLKFMVYLQKENIIDESGMPKERFSAEFPKEGPSILRIQQVVRGDSAAYFCASSQLMTSGGAGANVLTFGAGSRLTVL.

V usage is TRBV4-1 and J usage is TRBJ2-1; D is possibly TRBD2 (6 bases). Germline values: CDR1 MGHRA, CDR2 YSYEKL. Trimming took 2 bases from V and 4 from J, leaving 21 bases between them. The CDR3 runs 18 residues. CDR3 sequence: CASSQFPVEAGPYNEQFF. The CDR3 DNA follows: TGCGCCAGCAGCCAATTCCCCGTCGAGGCGGGGCCTTACAATGAGCAGTTCTTC.

By share, this clone counts as medium-sized. The chain employs TRBV5-6 and TRBJ1-5, with a weak D call TRBD1 (5 bases). The CDR3 consists of 16 residues. V gave up 4 bases and J gave up 7 bases, with 21 bases separating them. Germline CDR1 and CDR2: SGHDT and YYEEEE. As DNA, the CDR3 is TGTGCCAGCAGCCCCAAACCGGGACTTGGCGAGCAGCCCCAGCATTTT. Its protein is CASSPKPGLGEQPQHF.

V gene TRBV13 combines with J gene TRBJ2-5; 7 bases agree with TRBD2. Unmatched junction bases numbered 14, after V lost 0 bases and J lost 4 bases. CDR3 length: 18 amino acids. Germline V gene data show CDR1 as PRHDT and CDR2 as FYEKMQ (reference sequence). CDR3 region: CASSLGGRGRGPGETQYF. The CDR3 DNA follows: TGTGCCAGCAGCTTAGGAGGGCGGGGGAGGGGTCCGGGAGAGACCCAGTACTTC. The whole variable domain, filled in from reference TRBV13 and TRBJ2-5, reads AAGVIQSPRHLIKEKRETATLKCYPIPRHDTVYWYQQGPGQDPQFLISFYEKMQSDKGSIPDRFSAQQFSDYHSELNMSSLELGDSALYFCASSLGGRGRGPGETQYFGPGTRLLVL.

The chain carries TRBV25-1 and TRBJ1-1, with D possibly being TRBD1 (5 bases). The CDR3 consists of 13 residues. Germline V gene lookup returns CDR1 MGHDK and CDR2 SYGVNS. V was trimmed by 8 bases and J by 6 bases, leaving 16 bases between them. CDR3 bases: TGTGCCAGCGCGGCGGGGCCCTACGCTGAAGCTTTCTTT. Translated: CASAAGPYAEAFF.

V is TRBV11-2 and J is TRBJ1-3, with 8 bases identical to TRBD1. Germline V lookup: CDR1 SGHAT, CDR2 FQNNGV. The V segment lost 4 bases and the J segment 4 bases; nucleotides outside the gene matches: 15. The CDR3 totals 18 residues. CDR3 sequence reads: CASSSIGTGTPPGNTIYF. As DNA, the CDR3 is TGTGCCAGCAGCTCGATCGGGACAGGAACCCCTCCGGGAAACACCATATATTTT.

This clone was picked up a small number of times. The chain has TRBV6-1 and TRBJ1-1; D is unclear. The V gene lost 5 bases and the J gene lost 1 base, with 8 bases spanning the gap. Per the germline V gene, CDR1 is MNHNS and CDR2 is SASEGT. This CDR3 has 13 amino acids. CDR3 residues: CASSKEGNTEAFF. As DNA, the CDR3 is TGTGCCAGCAGTAAGGAGGGGAACACTGAAGCTTTCTTT.

The chain is built from TRBV5-1 and TRBJ1-6; tentatively, D is TRBD1 (6 bases). Looked up from germline, CDR1 is SGHRS and CDR2 is YFSETQ. The CDR3 loop spans 15 amino acids. V was pared by 4 bases and J by 7 bases, with 15 bases between. The CDR3 is CASSRDSQGNSPLHF. The CDR3 nucleotides are TGCGCCAGCAGCCGAGACTCCCAGGGGAATTCACCCCTCCACTTT.

The chain has TRBV4-3 and TRBJ1-2, with 7 bases that match TRBD1. J lost 8 bases, V lost 0 bases, and 6 bases had no gene match. Germline V gene sequence: CDR1 LGHNA, CDR2 YSLEER. The CDR3 has 14 residues. CDR3 protein: CASSQDLKQGGYTF. The CDR3 region has the DNA TGCGCCAGCAGCCAAGACCTCAAACAGGGGGGCTACACCTTC.

The chain carries TRBV9 and TRBJ1-5; TRBD1 matches at 10 bases. V gave up 4 bases and J gave up 7 bases; unmatched junction bases: 5. Germline lookup yields CDR1 SGDLS and CDR2 YYNGEE. CDR3 size: 14 residues. CDR3 in amino acids: CASSSTGGGQPQHF. The DNA of the CDR3 is TGTGCCAGCAGCTCGACAGGGGGCGGCCAGCCCCAGCATTTT.

The V and J genes are TRBV19 and TRBJ2-7; 7 positions match TRBD2. The V gene's germline CDR1 is LNHDA and CDR2 SQIVND (reference sequence). V shed 4 bases, J shed 0 bases, and the junction held 3 bases outside the gene matches. CDR3 size: 14 residues. The chain's CDR3 is CASSSGSSSYEQYF. CDR3 sequence (DNA): TGTGCCAGTAGTAGCGGGAGCAGCTCCTACGAGCAGTACTTC.